These T cell receptor beta chains were read from a single sample in a study of blood T cells in healthy people across ages. TCRdb fed the 5' RACE reads into MiXCR, producing one record per CDR3 protein. This repertoire shows fewer than 950,000 distinct CDR3 sequences, 50% to 65% found once; its top ten account for roughly 40%. The sequencing sample was made of blood. The receptors shown here come from an elderly man in good health. The CDR3 runs from the conserved cysteine through the conserved F or W. Fields, in order: J gene, D gene, V gene, clone size, CDR3 protein, CDR3 DNA. A D gene is named only where the DNA matches it firmly. Part of the rows lack a size; the others show once, few, many or a class for expanded clones.

j_call: TRBJ2-7; d_call: TRBD1; v_call: TRBV7-6; clone_size: -; cdr3_aa: CASSEDRENEQYF; cdr3_nt: TGTGCCAGCAGCGAGGACAGGGAGAACGAGCAGTACTTC
j_call: TRBJ2-1; d_call: TRBD2; v_call: TRBV3-1; clone_size: -; cdr3_aa: CAGSGGSSYNEQFF; cdr3_nt: TGTGCCGGCAGCGGCGGGAGCTCCTACAATGAGCAGTTCTTC
j_call: TRBJ2-5; d_call: -; v_call: TRBV7-9; clone_size: -; cdr3_aa: CASSFMQGMETQYF; cdr3_nt: TGTGCCAGCAGCTTTATGCAGGGGATGGAGACCCAGTACTTC
j_call: TRBJ2-3; d_call: -; v_call: TRBV2; clone_size: -; cdr3_aa: CASSELVLTPRGYF; cdr3_nt: TGTGCCAGCAGTGAACTCGTGTTGACGCCCCGAGGGTATTTT
j_call: TRBJ2-1; d_call: TRBD2; v_call: TRBV7-9; clone_size: -; cdr3_aa: CASSLSGTRSYNEQFF; cdr3_nt: TGTGCCAGCAGCTTAAGCGGGACCCGGTCCTACAATGAGCAGTTCTTC
j_call: TRBJ2-5; d_call: TRBD2; v_call: TRBV28; clone_size: -; cdr3_aa: CASSIPRLAGAFKETQYF; cdr3_nt: TGTGCCAGCAGTATACCGAGGTTAGCGGGAGCCTTTAAAGAGACCCAGTACTTC
j_call: TRBJ2-3; d_call: TRBD2; v_call: TRBV27; clone_size: few; cdr3_aa: CASRILAGGLAADTQYF; cdr3_nt: TGTGCCAGCCGAATCCTAGCGGGAGGGCTCGCGGCAGATACGCAGTATTTT
j_call: TRBJ1-5; d_call: -; v_call: TRBV9; clone_size: -; cdr3_aa: CASSVGDTGQPQHF; cdr3_nt: TGTGCCAGCAGCGTAGGGGACACTGGGCAGCCCCAGCATTTT
j_call: TRBJ2-7; d_call: -; v_call: TRBV6-5; clone_size: -; cdr3_aa: CASSSSVTYEQYF; cdr3_nt: TGTGCCAGCAGTTCTTCAGTAACCTACGAGCAGTACTTC
j_call: TRBJ2-7; d_call: -; v_call: TRBV27; clone_size: -; cdr3_aa: CASSLAFSYEQYF; cdr3_nt: TGTGCCAGCAGTCTGGCCTTCTCCTACGAGCAGTACTTC
j_call: TRBJ2-1; d_call: -; v_call: TRBV10-3; clone_size: -; cdr3_aa: CAISGREDEQFF; cdr3_nt: TGTGCCATCAGTGGCAGGGAGGATGAGCAGTTCTTC
j_call: TRBJ2-4; d_call: TRBD1; v_call: TRBV5-5; clone_size: -; cdr3_aa: CASSFPGQGIGIQYF; cdr3_nt: TGTGCCAGCAGCTTCCCGGGACAGGGGATCGGCATTCAGTACTTC
j_call: TRBJ1-5; d_call: -; v_call: TRBV7-9; clone_size: -; cdr3_aa: CASSQMGSQPQHF; cdr3_nt: TGTGCCAGCAGTCAGATGGGCTCTCAGCCCCAGCATTTT
j_call: TRBJ2-5; d_call: TRBD2; v_call: TRBV4-2; clone_size: few; cdr3_aa: CASSQTTTSGRVGEQYF; cdr3_nt: TGTGCCAGCAGCCAAACTACGACTAGCGGGAGGGTTGGTGAGCAGTACTTC
j_call: TRBJ2-1; d_call: -; v_call: TRBV6-5; clone_size: few; cdr3_aa: CASSPATGSYNEQFF; cdr3_nt: TGTGCCAGCAGCCCCGCAACAGGGTCCTACAATGAGCAGTTCTTC
j_call: TRBJ2-1; d_call: TRBD2; v_call: TRBV4-3; clone_size: -; cdr3_aa: CASSQVAGGPYNEQFF; cdr3_nt: TGCGCCAGCAGCCAAGTCGCGGGAGGGCCGTACAATGAGCAGTTCTTC
j_call: TRBJ1-1; d_call: -; v_call: TRBV29-1; clone_size: few; cdr3_aa: CSVGSGGGRFTEAFF; cdr3_nt: TGCAGCGTTGGCTCCGGGGGCGGGCGATTTACTGAAGCTTTCTTT
j_call: TRBJ2-1; d_call: -; v_call: TRBV24-1; clone_size: -; cdr3_aa: CATSDFRGRHNEQFF; cdr3_nt: TGTGCCACCAGTGATTTCCGGGGGAGGCACAATGAGCAGTTCTTC
j_call: TRBJ1-1; d_call: -; v_call: TRBV6-1; clone_size: few; cdr3_aa: CASSIESGTLNTEAFF; cdr3_nt: TGTGCCAGCAGTATAGAATCGGGCACTTTGAACACTGAAGCTTTCTTT
j_call: TRBJ2-7; d_call: TRBD1; v_call: TRBV6-1; clone_size: -; cdr3_aa: CAGRGGQGNWQYF; cdr3_nt: TGTGCCGGCCGAGGGGGACAGGGAAACTGGCAGTACTTC
j_call: TRBJ2-3; d_call: TRBD2; v_call: TRBV5-1; clone_size: -; cdr3_aa: CASSLASSGRAADTQYF; cdr3_nt: TGCGCCAGCAGCTTGGCCTCTAGCGGGAGGGCCGCAGATACGCAGTATTTT
j_call: TRBJ2-1; d_call: -; v_call: TRBV27; clone_size: -; cdr3_aa: CASSSGLLPNEQFF; cdr3_nt: TGTGCCAGCAGTTCAGGTCTTTTGCCCAATGAGCAGTTCTTC
j_call: TRBJ2-1; d_call: -; v_call: TRBV24-1; clone_size: -; cdr3_aa: CATSTGLYHEQFF; cdr3_nt: TGTGCCACCAGTACCGGGCTTTACCATGAGCAGTTCTTC
j_call: TRBJ1-6; d_call: -; v_call: TRBV2; clone_size: few; cdr3_aa: CASSGLGLLNSPLHF; cdr3_nt: TGTGCCAGCAGTGGACTCGGGCTGCTGAATTCACCCCTCCACTTT
j_call: TRBJ2-2; d_call: -; v_call: TRBV7-2; clone_size: -; cdr3_aa: CTSSFEWGRSTGELFF; cdr3_nt: TGTACCAGCAGCTTTGAGTGGGGGCGTAGCACCGGGGAGCTGTTTTTT
j_call: TRBJ2-7; d_call: -; v_call: TRBV20-1; clone_size: -; cdr3_aa: CSASIISYEQYF; cdr3_nt: TGCAGTGCTAGCATTATTTCCTACGAGCAGTACTTC
j_call: TRBJ2-7; d_call: -; v_call: TRBV20-1; clone_size: -; cdr3_aa: CSARERTAGYEQYF; cdr3_nt: TGCAGTGCTAGGGAAAGGACAGCCGGCTACGAGCAGTACTTC
j_call: TRBJ2-6; d_call: -; v_call: TRBV3-1; clone_size: -; cdr3_aa: CASGRRGANVLTF; cdr3_nt: TGTGCCAGTGGGCGAAGGGGGGCCAACGTCCTGACTTTC
j_call: TRBJ1-5; d_call: TRBD1; v_call: TRBV9; clone_size: -; cdr3_aa: CASSVDIGGEGQPQHF; cdr3_nt: TGTGCCAGCAGCGTAGATATAGGGGGCGAAGGACAGCCCCAGCATTTT
j_call: TRBJ2-7; d_call: -; v_call: TRBV10-3; clone_size: -; cdr3_aa: CAISLGQGGAGGTYEQYF; cdr3_nt: TGTGCCATCAGCCTCGGACAGGGGGGCGCGGGAGGGACGTACGAGCAGTACTTC
j_call: TRBJ2-3; d_call: TRBD2; v_call: TRBV20-1; clone_size: few; cdr3_aa: CSARDQVTSGRADTQYF; cdr3_nt: TGCAGTGCTAGAGATCAAGTTACTAGCGGGAGAGCAGATACGCAGTATTTT
j_call: TRBJ2-3; d_call: -; v_call: TRBV2; clone_size: few; cdr3_aa: CASSERTQYF; cdr3_nt: TGTGCCAGCAGTGAGAGAACGCAGTATTTT
j_call: TRBJ2-7; d_call: -; v_call: TRBV6-1; clone_size: once; cdr3_aa: CASTALKDEQYF; cdr3_nt: TGTGCCAGCACTGCCTTGAAGGATGAGCAGTACTTC
j_call: TRBJ2-5; d_call: -; v_call: TRBV20-1; clone_size: once; cdr3_aa: CSASGQVLSGTQYF; cdr3_nt: TGCAGTGCTAGCGGGCAGGTTCTTTCGGGGACCCAGTACTTC
j_call: TRBJ2-1; d_call: -; v_call: TRBV20-1; clone_size: -; cdr3_aa: CSARDGTKIRNEQFF; cdr3_nt: TGCAGTGCTAGAGATGGAACTAAGATTCGCAATGAGCAGTTCTTC
j_call: TRBJ2-7; d_call: -; v_call: TRBV30; clone_size: -; cdr3_aa: CAWGRDTDEQYF; cdr3_nt: TGTGCCTGGGGCCGGGACACGGACGAGCAGTACTTC
j_call: TRBJ2-1; d_call: -; v_call: TRBV9; clone_size: -; cdr3_aa: CASSVADSAVPYNEQFF; cdr3_nt: TGTGCCAGCAGCGTAGCGGACTCCGCCGTCCCCTACAATGAGCAGTTCTTC
j_call: TRBJ1-1; d_call: -; v_call: TRBV4-2; clone_size: -; cdr3_aa: CASSRTGSVVNTEAFF; cdr3_nt: TGTGCCAGCAGCCGTACAGGGTCGGTGGTGAACACTGAAGCTTTCTTT
j_call: TRBJ1-4; d_call: -; v_call: TRBV20-1; clone_size: -; cdr3_aa: CSTERGGKLFF; cdr3_nt: TGCAGTACAGAGAGGGGGGGAAAACTGTTTTTT
j_call: TRBJ2-7; d_call: TRBD2; v_call: TRBV20-1; clone_size: few; cdr3_aa: CSANPASGGSEQYF; cdr3_nt: TGCAGTGCTAACCCGGCCAGTGGCGGGAGCGAGCAGTACTTC
j_call: TRBJ1-4; d_call: -; v_call: TRBV7-2; clone_size: -; cdr3_aa: CASSLVVGAPTKEKLFF; cdr3_nt: TGTGCCAGCAGCTTAGTTGTGGGAGCCCCAACTAAGGAAAAACTGTTTTTT
j_call: TRBJ2-3; d_call: TRBD2; v_call: TRBV18; clone_size: -; cdr3_aa: CASSRPSGSNRYAYF; cdr3_nt: TGTGCCAGCTCACGACCTAGCGGGAGTAACAGATACGCGTATTTT
j_call: TRBJ2-3; d_call: -; v_call: TRBV20-1; clone_size: -; cdr3_aa: CSATGTTDTQYF; cdr3_nt: TGCAGTGCGACCGGGACCACAGATACGCAGTATTTT
j_call: TRBJ2-5; d_call: -; v_call: TRBV9; clone_size: -; cdr3_aa: CASSVGPESGTQYF; cdr3_nt: TGTGCCAGCAGCGTAGGACCCGAAAGCGGGACCCAGTACTTC
j_call: TRBJ2-7; d_call: -; v_call: TRBV25-1; clone_size: -; cdr3_aa: CASSVGVYEQYF; cdr3_nt: TGTGCCAGCAGTGTGGGGGTCTACGAGCAGTACTTC
j_call: TRBJ2-7; d_call: -; v_call: TRBV7-2; clone_size: few; cdr3_aa: CASSLVGGGYEQYF; cdr3_nt: TGTGCCAGCAGCTTAGTGGGGGGCGGGTACGAGCAGTACTTC
j_call: TRBJ2-7; d_call: -; v_call: TRBV24-1; clone_size: -; cdr3_aa: CATPGLGIYEQYF; cdr3_nt: TGTGCCACCCCGGGACTGGGAATTTACGAGCAGTACTTC
j_call: TRBJ1-1; d_call: -; v_call: TRBV27; clone_size: -; cdr3_aa: CASSLGREAFF; cdr3_nt: TGTGCCAGCAGTTTGGGCAGGGAAGCTTTCTTT
j_call: TRBJ2-7; d_call: TRBD2; v_call: TRBV9; clone_size: -; cdr3_aa: CASSVDGTSGTYEQYF; cdr3_nt: TGTGCCAGCAGCGTAGATGGGACTAGCGGTACCTACGAGCAGTACTTC
j_call: TRBJ2-7; d_call: -; v_call: TRBV7-9; clone_size: -; cdr3_aa: CASSLGEEGGPTTYEQYF; cdr3_nt: TGTGCCAGCAGCTTAGGGGAGGAAGGGGGACCTACCACCTACGAGCAGTACTTC
j_call: TRBJ1-1; d_call: -; v_call: TRBV6-6; clone_size: -; cdr3_aa: CASAPGSENTEAFF; cdr3_nt: TGTGCCAGCGCTCCAGGGTCGGAGAACACTGAAGCTTTCTTT
j_call: TRBJ2-7; d_call: -; v_call: TRBV24-1; clone_size: few; cdr3_aa: CATSEAGTGEQYF; cdr3_nt: TGTGCCACCAGTGAGGCCGGGACCGGGGAGCAGTACTTC
j_call: TRBJ2-3; d_call: TRBD2; v_call: TRBV20-1; clone_size: -; cdr3_aa: CSARGGGTDTQYF; cdr3_nt: TGCAGTGCTAGAGGGGGGGGAACAGATACGCAGTATTTT